The 12 T cell receptor beta chains below were found in one sample sequenced in a study of T cells in women clearing cervical HPV infection. TCRdb's table, derived via immunoSEQ multiplex PCR, lists solely in-frame clones and lacks some. The sample includes tens of thousands of clones. The sample taken for sequencing was blood buffy coat. These receptors were collected from a woman aged 18 to 75 with a cervical HPV16 infection that either progressed to CIN3+ or cleared (not recorded which).

A remark on this clone: The read stops 3 residues short of the end of the CDR3; the missing end is completed from the germline J gene. J is TRBJ1-2 and V is TRBV18; TRBD1 aligns across 10 bases. CDR3 length equals 14 residues. Germline loops: CDR1 KGHSH, CDR2 LQKENI. The sequenced CDR3 bases are TGTGCCAGCTCACCAGGGACAGGGGCAGATACC. This gives the protein CASSPGTGADT. The CDR3 in full is CASSPGTGADTYTF.

Details on this clone: The read ends 3 residues early relative to the CDR3; the germline J gene fills the gap. This chain connects TRBV6-2 or TRBV6-3 to TRBJ1-4, with 8 bases aligning to TRBD1. The CDR3 contains 14 residues. CDR1 and CDR2 from the germline V gene are MNHEY and SVGEGT. CDR3 DNA (partial): TGTGCCAGCCCTAACCCGGGACAGGCTTCGTCA. Translated: CASPNPGQASS. The full CDR3 is CASPNPGQASSLFF.

Points on this clone: The sequenced fragment ends 3 residues before the CDR3 boundary, so the rest is inferred from the germline J gene. The chain is built from TRBV7-8 and TRBJ1-2, with a tentative D call TRBD1 (5 bases). The CDR3 has 14 amino acids. Germline V gene lookup returns CDR1 SGHVS and CDR2 FQNEAQ. V was shortened by 7 bases and J by 2 bases, with 14 bases between the two germline ends. CDR3 DNA, as far as it was read: TGTGCCAGCACTATAGGGGTCTCAAACTATGGC. Translation gives CASTIGVSNYG. The CDR3 in its entirety is CASTIGVSNYGYTF.

Incomplete CDR3 DNA: TGTGCCAGCAGTCCGGCGGGAAGACCGAGATACGAG. Protein sequence: CASSPAGRPRYE. The whole CDR3 sequence reads CASSPAGRPRYEQYF. The chain has TRBV28 and TRBJ2-7; D may be TRBD2 (6 bases). The read terminates 3 residues before the CDR3 end, so the remaining end is supplied by the germline J gene. CDR3 size: 15 residues. V dropped 5 bases and J dropped 4 bases, with 18 bases sitting between them. Germline values: CDR1 MDHEN, CDR2 SYDVKM.

Worth noting for this clone: The read ends 3 residues before the CDR3 terminus; that terminus is restored from the germline J gene. V usage is TRBV10-3 and J usage is TRBJ1-6; perhaps TRBD1 as D (5 bases). Deletions cut 6 bases from V and 1 base from J, with 13 bases between. The CDR3 consists of 16 residues. Germline assignment: CDR1 ENHRY and CDR2 SYGVKD. CDR3 region: CAISNSQGSYNSPLHF. CDR3 DNA (partial): TGTGCCATCAGCAACTCTCAGGGATCCTATAATTCACCC.

Worth noting for this clone: The read ends 3 residues shy of where the CDR3 ends; the end is completed using the germline J gene. The chain carries TRBV18 and TRBJ2-4; D not resolved. CDR1 and CDR2 (germline): KGHSH, LQKENI. This CDR3 is 17 amino acids long. The part of the CDR3 DNA that was read is TGTGCCAGCTCACCACAGCTTTCCCAGTCATTCGACTCCGGT. It encodes CASSPQLSQSFDSG. The entire CDR3 is CASSPQLSQSFDSGQYF.

Comment on this clone: The CDR3 end lies 3 residues beyond the end of the read and is filled in from the germline J gene. The gene calls are TRBV11-2 and TRBJ1-2; 9 positions match TRBD1. Germline loops: CDR1 SGHAT, CDR2 FQNNGV. This CDR3 is built from 14 residues. The CDR3 bases that were read are TGTGCCAGCAGCTTAGTGGGACAGGGAGAGGGC. As protein: CASSLVGQGEG. The entire CDR3 is CASSLVGQGEGYTF.

About this clone itself: The read finishes 3 residues shy of the CDR3 end, and the germline J gene is used to complete it. The chain couples TRBV5-4 to TRBJ1-1; D might be TRBD1 (5 bases). V lost 0 bases, J lost 5 bases, and 14 bases lay in between. CDR1 and CDR2 from the germline V gene are SGHNT and YYREEE (reference sequence). The CDR3 totals 15 residues. The CDR3 loop reads CASSLGRGERTEAFF. CDR3 DNA, as far as it was read: TGTGCCAGCAGCTTGGGTCGGGGGGAGAGGACTGAA.

Notes on this clone: The observed sequence ends 3 residues before the CDR3 terminus, with the missing tail filled in from the germline J gene. The chain carries TRBV15 and TRBJ2-3; 8 bases map to TRBD2. CDR1 is LNHNV, CDR2 YYDKDF, per germline (reference sequence). The CDR3 totals 13 residues. Unmatched junction bases numbered 4, after V lost 5 bases and J lost 6 bases. The CDR3 DNA, read in part, is TGTGCCACCAGCGGGCGGGGGGTGGATACG. This gives the protein CATSGRGVDT. The CDR3 in full is CATSGRGVDTQYF. Variable domain in full (rest from reference TRBV15 and TRBJ2-3): DAMVIQNPRYQVTQFGKPVTLSCSQTLNHNVMYWYQQKSSQAPKLLFHYYDKDFNNEADTPDNFQSRRPNTSFCFLDIRSPGLGDTAMYLCATSGRGVDTQYFGPGTRLTVL.

The sequenced part of the CDR3 DNA is TGTGCCAGCAGCTTTAATCCGGTTGGAACTAATGAAAAA. Translation gives CASSFNPVGTNEK. The full CDR3 sequence reads CASSFNPVGTNEKLFF. The V gene is TRBV14, the J gene TRBJ1-4; D gene ambiguous. The read ends 3 residues shy of where the CDR3 ends; the end is completed using the germline J gene. V was shortened by 5 bases and J by 1 base, with 14 bases between the two germline ends. CDR1 is SGHDN and CDR2 is FVKESK in the germline V gene. The CDR3 sequence is 16 residues long.

For this clone: The read is 3 residues too short to cover the CDR3 end, so that end is filled in from the germline J gene. The chain links TRBV11-3 to TRBJ2-7, with D uncertain. The CDR3 extends over 13 amino acids. The V gene lost 2 bases and the J gene lost 4 bases, with 9 bases spanning the gap. Germline V gene data show CDR1 as SGHNT and CDR2 as YENEEA. This CDR3 reads CASSLSSYYEQYF. The CDR3 bases that were read are TGTGCCAGCAGCTTATCTTCCTATTACGAG.

Concerning this clone: The read halts 3 residues ahead of the CDR3 end, with the missing end drawn from the germline J gene. The rearrangement joins TRBV2 to TRBJ2-3; a possible D gene is TRBD1 (5 bases). Germline assignment: CDR1 SNHLY and CDR2 FYNNEI. The CDR3 spans 12 residues. The CDR3 is CASSPTGQPQYF. The sequenced part of the CDR3 DNA is TGTGCCAGCAGTCCAACAGGTCAGCCG.